The 26 T cell receptor beta chains listed next were all sequenced from one sample in a study of vaccination and CD4 T cells after COVID-19. What these receptors recognize is not known. The assay that was used to sequence DNA from cultured CD4+ T cells was the Oncomine TCR Beta short-read assay. One entry per CDR3 protein results from TCRdb running MiXCR on the PCR reads. The table lists 9,500 to 15,000 distinct CDR3 sequences, almost 55% of them singletons. Treatment noted: roughly 11-day PBMC culture with coronavirus spike peptide pools or control peptides (ViraFEST assay). Sequencing used cultured CD4+ T cells from blood, obtained after SARS-CoV-2 vaccination. The receptors come from a human donor with COVID-19.

The chain couples TRBV11-2 to TRBJ2-7, with a tentative D call TRBD1 (6 bases). V shed 1 base and J shed 3 bases, with 10 bases lying between them. This CDR3 is 14 amino acids long. CDR1 is SGHAT, CDR2 FQNNGV, per germline. This CDR3 is CASSLGRGRYEQYF. In DNA, the CDR3 is TGTGCCAGCAGCTTAGGCAGGGGTCGCTACGAGCAGTACTTC.

This clonotype was found a few times. This rearrangement joins TRBV7-8 to TRBJ1-5, with D possibly TRBD1 on 5 matching bases. Germline CDR1 and CDR2: SGHVS and FQNEAQ. CDR3 length equals 17 residues. V gave up 2 bases and J gave up 6 bases, with 20 bases separating them. CDR3 amino acids: CASSLKSVRQSGQPQHF. As DNA, the CDR3 is TGTGCCAGCAGCTTAAAAAGTGTAAGACAGTCGGGTCAGCCCCAGCATTTT.

This clonotype was picked up a small number of times. The chain has TRBV6-1 and TRBJ1-6, with 7 bases matching TRBD1. Germline trimming cut 6 bases from V and 5 bases from J; bases unmatched to any gene: 10. The CDR3 sequence is 16 residues long. Germline V CDR1 and CDR2: MNHNS, SASEGT. The CDR3 coding sequence is TGTGCCAGCAGAAGGGGACAGATGGGCCATAATTCACCCCTCCACTTT. It translates to CASRRGQMGHNSPLHF.

The chain carries TRBV20-1 and TRBJ2-3; 7 bases line up with TRBD2. The CDR3 is 18 amino acids. J lost 2 bases, V lost 0 bases, and 14 bases had no gene match. Germline CDR1 reads DFQATT; CDR2 reads SNEGSKA (reference sequence). The CDR3 protein is CSARDSAAERGPTDTQYF. CDR3 bases: TGCAGTGCTAGAGATTCGGCGGCCGAGCGGGGACCCACAGATACGCAGTATTTT.

The table lists this clonotype with a count of one. V usage is TRBV30 and J usage is TRBJ2-7; the D is unclear. The germline gives CDR1 GTSNPN, CDR2 SVGIG (reference sequence). Deletions cut 0 bases from V and 1 base from J, with 7 bases between. The CDR3 length is 13 residues. The CDR3 region has the DNA TGTGCCTGGAGTGTCTCAAGGTCCTACGAGCAGTACTTC. Its translation is CAWSVSRSYEQYF.

The chain employs TRBV20-1 and TRBJ2-2; 12 bases are shared with TRBD2. After removal of 2 bases from V and 6 bases from J, the junction contained 10 bases not matched to a gene. The germline CDR1 and CDR2 sequences are DFQATT and SNEGSKA (reference sequence). The CDR3 consists of 17 residues. DNA of the CDR3: TGCAGTGCTAGACTAGCGGGGGGGACCCGGGGGTCCGGGGAGCTGTTTTTT. Encoded protein: CSARLAGGTRGSGELFF.

The chain couples TRBV5-6 to TRBJ2-5, with 12 positions matching TRBD2. The germline V gene encodes CDR1 SGHDT and CDR2 YYEEEE. Unmatched junction bases numbered 9, after V lost 4 bases and J lost 5 bases. The CDR3 covers 16 residues. CDR3 in amino acids: CASSPSTSGGGETQYF. The CDR3 DNA follows: TGTGCCAGCAGCCCATCGACTAGCGGGGGCGGGGAGACCCAGTACTTC.

This clonotype turned up a few times. The V and J genes are TRBV25-1 and TRBJ1-5; D is unresolved. The CDR3 runs to 13 residues. V lost 0 bases, J lost 8 bases, and 8 bases lay in between. Per germline, CDR1 MGHDK and CDR2 SYGVNS. CDR3 in amino acids: CASSEYGGKPQHF. The CDR3 DNA reads as TGTGCCAGCAGTGAATATGGTGGGAAGCCCCAGCATTTT.

This clonotype was found a few times. The J gene is TRBJ2-5, the V gene TRBV12-5; D not certain. In germline, CDR1 is LGHNT, CDR2 FRNRAP. CDR3 size: 12 residues. The V end was cut by 0 bases, the J end by 7 bases, with 6 bases between. CDR3 loop: CASGLVGRTQYF. The CDR3 nucleotides read TGTGCTAGTGGTTTGGTAGGAAGGACCCAGTACTTC. Combining the CDR3 with reference TRBV12-5 and TRBJ2-5 gives the whole variable domain DARVTQTPRHKVTEMGQEVTMRCQPILGHNTVFWYRQTMMQGLELLAYFRNRAPLDDSGMPKDRFSAEMPDATLATLKIQPSEPRDSAVYFCASGLVGRTQYFGPGTRLLVL.

The chain employs TRBV7-9 and TRBJ1-5; TRBD1 agrees at 7 bases. The CDR3 is 16 residues long. After removal of 3 bases from V and 2 bases from J, the junction contained 7 bases not matched to a gene. CDR1 is SEHNR and CDR2 is FQNEAQ in the germline V gene (reference sequence). This CDR3 reads CASSFQGEVGNQPQHF. For the CDR3, the DNA is TGTGCCAGCAGCTTTCAGGGGGAGGTGGGCAATCAGCCCCAGCATTTT.

V and J are TRBV7-2 and TRBJ1-1; 7 bases are a match to TRBD1. The CDR3 length is 14 residues. Germline values: CDR1 SGHTA, CDR2 FQGNSA. J gave up 13 bases and V 6 bases, and 17 bases lay outside the gene matches. The CDR3 here is CASRDDRASPWDFF. CDR3 nucleotides: TGTGCCAGCAGAGACGACAGGGCCTCCCCATGGGATTTCTTT.

DNA of the CDR3: TGTGCCAGCAGTTACCAGTTCCCCGACAGGGGGCACACCGGGGAGCTGTTTTTT. It codes for CASSYQFPDRGHTGELFF. The V and J genes are TRBV6-5 and TRBJ2-2, with TRBD1 matching 10 bases. In germline, CDR1 is MNHEY, CDR2 SVGAGI. The CDR3 sequence is 18 residues long. V lost 2 bases to trimming and J lost 3 bases; unmatched junction nucleotides: 9.

This clonotype was detected only a few times. CDR3 region: CASSPPSGLPLHF. The DNA of the CDR3 is TGTGCCAGCAGCCCTCCTTCAGGGCTACCCCTCCACTTT. The chain has TRBV12-3 or TRBV12-4 and TRBJ1-6; D possibly corresponds to TRBD1 (5 bases). The CDR3 runs to 13 residues. Deletions cut 6 bases from V and 12 bases from J, with 15 bases between.

Only one count was recorded for this clonotype. The genes are TRBV21-1 and TRBJ2-5. TRBV21-1 is noted as a pseudogene. This CDR3 contains 13 residues. CDR3 residues: CASTHPISETQYF. CDR3 DNA: TGTGCCAGCACTCACCCAATATCCGAGACCCAGTACTTC.

The rearrangement joins TRBV10-3 to TRBJ1-2; the match to TRBD1 covers 8 bases. This CDR3 comprises 17 residues. Losses at the gene ends were 4 bases for V and 3 bases for J; bases not matched to a gene: 13. Germline V gives CDR1 ENHRY, CDR2 SYGVKD. The CDR3 is CAISGRTGHQGDYGYTF. Written as DNA, the CDR3 is TGTGCCATCAGTGGGAGGACAGGGCATCAGGGCGACTATGGCTACACCTTC.

This clonotype was counted between two and nine times. CDR3 sequence (DNA): TGCAGTGCTAGACCCCGAATGGGCAATCAGCCCCAGCATTTT. It is translated as CSARPRMGNQPQHF. The V call is TRBV20-1, the J call TRBJ1-5; no clear D. The V end lost 2 bases, the J end lost 2 bases, and 10 bases lay between the germline ends. Germline values: CDR1 DFQATT, CDR2 SNEGSKA (reference sequence). The CDR3 runs to 14 residues.

In this sample, this clonotype turned up a few times. This rearrangement joins TRBV27 to TRBJ1-2; a possible D gene is TRBD1 (6 bases). This CDR3 comprises 13 residues. V was shortened by 6 bases and J by 8 bases, with 16 bases between the two germline ends. In germline, CDR1 is MNHEY, CDR2 SMNVEV (reference sequence). CDR3 nucleotides: TGTGCCAGCAGGGTAAACCAGGGGCAAGGCTACACCTTC. Translated: CASRVNQGQGYTF.

CDR3 DNA: TGTGCCAGCAGCCTCCCCGGGACAGGTAACACCGGGGAGCTGTTTTTT. This codes for CASSLPGTGNTGELFF. This chain joins TRBV7-2 and TRBJ2-2; 8 bases fit TRBD1. V was clipped by 5 bases and J by 2 bases; unmatched bases: 7. CDR1 is SGHTA, CDR2 FQGNSA, per germline. This CDR3 has 16 amino acids.

The V call is TRBV6-1, the J call TRBJ2-3; D remains unclear. Trimming took off 8 bases at V and 6 bases at J, with 12 bases between the two ends. The CDR3 has 12 amino acids. Germline V lookup: CDR1 MNHNS, CDR2 SASEGT. The CDR3 nucleotides are TGTGCCAGCCACAATGGGTGGGATACGCAGTATTTT. Residues: CASHNGWDTQYF.

V usage is TRBV20-1 and J usage is TRBJ2-3; D is possibly TRBD1 (5 bases). This CDR3 comprises 11 residues. CDR1 is DFQATT and CDR2 is SNEGSKA in the germline V gene (reference sequence). The CDR3 nucleotides are TGCAGGGCTCAGGGTCCAGATACGCAGTATTTT. Translated: CRAQGPDTQYF.

In this sample, this clonotype turned up a few times. One junction end disagrees with the germline gene, perhaps due to a read error. The CDR3 DNA sequence: TGTGCCAGCAGCTTAGGCAGGGGGAGCACTAAAGCTTTCTTT. This translates into CASSLGRGSTKAFF. The chain couples TRBV7-8 to TRBJ1-1; 7 bases line up with TRBD1. Looked up from germline, CDR1 is SGHVS and CDR2 is FQNEAQ. CDR3 length equals 14 residues.

This sequence joins TRBV20-1 and TRBJ2-5; maybe TRBD2 (5 bases). This CDR3 has 12 amino acids. V was clipped by 1 base and J by 2 bases, with 5 bases between them. From germline, CDR1 is DFQATT and CDR2 SNEGSKA (reference sequence). CDR3 bases: TGCAGTGCTAGAGGGACTCAAGAGACCCAGTACTTC. It encodes CSARGTQETQYF.

The V gene is TRBV7-6, the J gene TRBJ2-1, with 15 bases matching TRBD2. In germline, CDR1 is SGHVS, CDR2 FNYEAQ. This CDR3 is built from 20 residues. V lost 4 bases to trimming and J lost 0 bases; unmatched junction nucleotides: 10. The CDR3 DNA sequence: TGTGCCAGCAGCTCCCGCGGGGGGACTAGCGGGGGGCTCTCCTACAATGAGCAGTTCTTC. This codes for CASSSRGGTSGGLSYNEQFF.

This sequence joins TRBV27 and TRBJ1-6, with 10 bases identical to TRBD1. J lost 6 bases, V lost 6 bases, and 8 bases had no gene match. The CDR3 has 16 amino acids. CDR1 MNHEY and CDR2 SMNVEV come from the germline V gene (reference sequence). CDR3 protein: CASRDDRDRGNSPLHF. The CDR3 DNA is TGTGCCAGCAGGGACGACCGGGACAGGGGTAATTCACCCCTCCACTTT.

The chain carries TRBV15 and TRBJ2-3; TRBD1 matches at 9 bases. V lost 0 bases, J lost 6 bases, and 7 bases stayed unmatched. Germline V lookup: CDR1 LNHNV, CDR2 YYDKDF (reference sequence). The CDR3 loop spans 16 amino acids. The CDR3 spells CATSREGTGRVDTQYF. The CDR3 DNA follows: TGTGCCACCAGCAGAGAGGGGACAGGGAGGGTCGATACGCAGTATTTT.

The J gene is TRBJ2-7, the V gene TRBV20-1; TRBD2 matches at 7 bases. The J segment lost 6 bases and the V segment lost 4 bases, leaving 15 bases of the junction unmatched. Germline V lookup: CDR1 DFQATT, CDR2 SNEGSKA (reference sequence). The CDR3 sequence is 15 residues long. CDR3 sequence: CSATPREDFGSEQYF. CDR3 in DNA: TGCAGTGCTACCCCCCGGGAGGACTTTGGGAGCGAGCAGTACTTC.